Reported below is one TCR beta chain. CDR3 length: 14 amino acids. V lost 0 bases and J lost 6, with 14 bases in between. CDR1 GTSNPN and CDR2 SVGIG come from the germline V gene (reference sequence). The entry originates in a study of blood T cell repertoires in COVID-19. TCRdb's table, derived via immunoSEQ multiplex PCR, lists solely in-frame clones and lacks some. The sample lists about 76,000 clones, roughly nine tenths occurring once. This chain joins TRBV30 and TRBJ1-2; D gene unclear. The sequence derives from a man younger than 40 with acute or convalescent COVID-19. The sequencing input was peripheral blood. The CDR3 bases are TGTGCCTGGAGTGTGGGTCGGAGGAGGGATGGCTACACCTTC. Translating it yields CAWSVGRRRDGYTF.